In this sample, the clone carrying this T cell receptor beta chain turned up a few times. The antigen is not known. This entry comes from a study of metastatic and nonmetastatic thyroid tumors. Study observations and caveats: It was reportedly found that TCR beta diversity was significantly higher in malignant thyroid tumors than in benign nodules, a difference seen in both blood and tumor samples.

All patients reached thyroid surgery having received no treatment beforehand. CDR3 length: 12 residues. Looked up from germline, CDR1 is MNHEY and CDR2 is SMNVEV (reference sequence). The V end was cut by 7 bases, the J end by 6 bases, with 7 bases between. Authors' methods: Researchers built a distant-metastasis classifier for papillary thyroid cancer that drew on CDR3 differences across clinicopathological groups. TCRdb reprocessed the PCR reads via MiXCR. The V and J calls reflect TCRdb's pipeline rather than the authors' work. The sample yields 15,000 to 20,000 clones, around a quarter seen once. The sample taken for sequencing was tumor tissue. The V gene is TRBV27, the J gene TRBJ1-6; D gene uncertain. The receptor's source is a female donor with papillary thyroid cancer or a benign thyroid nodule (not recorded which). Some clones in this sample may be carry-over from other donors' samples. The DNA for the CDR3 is TGTGCCAGCACTGCCTCTAATTCACCCCTCCACTTT. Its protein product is CASTASNSPLHF.